This T cell receptor beta chain was captured in a study of OX40 agonist ivuxolimab in advanced cancers. In the study overall: With a range of 23 to 79, age averaged about 59 years, and about 82% were male. Findings and limits, study-wide: In general, CD8+ T cells held more expanded clones than CD4+ did, on average.

CDR3 length: 14 residues. From germline, CDR1 is SGHTA and CDR2 FQGNSA. J was trimmed by 2 bases and V by 4 bases; bases with no gene match: 2. With regard to this clone: Antigen: not known.

Assay used: immunoSEQ multiplex PCR; TCRdb lists only in-frame clones, some missing. Among about 100,000 clones listed, about 91% were seen once. The material sequenced was CD4+ or CD8+ T cells sorted from blood, taken in a trial of the OX40 agonist ivuxolimab. The V call is TRBV7-2, the J call TRBJ1-5, with TRBD1 identical over 7 bases. The origin of this receptor is an adult with an advanced solid tumor such as melanoma, head and neck, liver or kidney cancer. The CDR3 nucleotides are TGTGCCAGCAGCTACAGGGGAGGCAATCAGCCCCAGCATTTT. Translated, it gives CASSYRGGNQPQHF.